A selection of T cell receptor beta chains follows, all from one sample in a study of molecular identifiers for immune sequencing clone quantification. TCRdb recomputed calls from the PCR reads with MiXCR, one row per CDR3 protein. The sample yields roughly 12,000 distinct CDR3 sequences, 15% to 20% seen once. Source material: naive CD8+ T cells from blood, with Jurkat cell RNA spiked in. The source of these receptors is a human donor in good health. Some libraries in this study had Jurkat cell RNA spiked in. Both conserved end residues are part of each CDR3. A D gene is named only where the DNA matches it firmly. Only part of the rows carry a size: once, few, many, or a class if the clone is expanded.

j_gene,v_gene,d_gene,abundance,CDR3aa,CDR3nt
TRBJ2-7,TRBV5-1,TRBD2,-,CASSYTSGSYEQYF,TGCGCCAGCAGCTATACTAGCGGGAGCTACGAGCAGTACTTC
TRBJ2-3,TRBV10-3,TRBD2,many,CAISDGGGRASDTQYF,TGTGCCATCAGTGACGGAGGCGGGAGGGCCTCAGATACGCAGTATTTT
TRBJ1-1,TRBV18,-,many,CASSPQGPPTEAFF,TGTGCCAGCTCACCACAGGGACCGCCGACTGAAGCTTTCTTT
TRBJ2-5,TRBV20-1,TRBD2,medium-sized,CSARDPWTSDKETQYF,TGCAGTGCTAGAGACCCCTGGACTAGCGACAAAGAGACCCAGTACTTC
TRBJ2-1,TRBV19,TRBD1,many,CASRQGYNEQFF,TGTGCCAGTAGACAGGGGTACAATGAGCAGTTCTTC
TRBJ2-1,TRBV6-2/TRBV6-3,TRBD2,-,CASSEAGVILSEQFF,TGTGCCAGCAGTGAAGCGGGAGTTATTTTAAGTGAGCAGTTCTTC
TRBJ2-3,TRBV11-2,-,many,CASSFNTGTPKDTQYF,TGTGCCAGCAGCTTCAATACCGGGACTCCAAAGGATACGCAGTATTTT
TRBJ2-4,TRBV12-3/TRBV12-4,-,many,CASSLTGSPGDIQYF,TGTGCCAGCAGTCTGACAGGGTCCCCGGGGGACATTCAGTACTTC
TRBJ2-1,TRBV11-3,-,many,CASSLAAVFSYNEQFF,TGTGCCAGCAGCTTAGCAGCGGTTTTCTCCTACAATGAGCAGTTCTTC
TRBJ2-2,TRBV10-3,-,medium-sized,CAISDSTGMNTGELFF,TGTGCCATCAGTGACTCAACAGGGATGAACACCGGGGAGCTGTTTTTT
TRBJ2-1,TRBV7-8,-,medium-sized,CASSLVFGRGLGYEQFF,TGTGCCAGCAGCTTAGTGTTTGGAAGGGGCCTGGGGTATGAGCAGTTCTTC
TRBJ1-2,TRBV10-3,-,few,CAISESMSGGSYGYTF,TGTGCCATCAGTGAGTCGATGAGCGGGGGCAGCTATGGCTACACCTTC
TRBJ1-2,TRBV12-3/TRBV12-4,-,few,CASNGGVNNYGYTF,TGTGCCAGCAATGGAGGTGTTAATAACTATGGCTACACCTTC
TRBJ1-1,TRBV5-1,-,medium-sized,CASSLGVVWGSANTEAFF,TGCGCCAGCAGCTTGGGGGTCGTTTGGGGATCGGCGAACACTGAAGCTTTCTTT
TRBJ2-7,TRBV20-1,-,-,CSARDLAEQYF,TGCAGTGCTAGAGATCTAGCCGAGCAGTACTTC
TRBJ2-1,TRBV7-6,-,many,CASSPGPNNEQFF,TGTGCCAGCAGCCCGGGACCCAACAATGAGCAGTTCTTC
TRBJ2-4,TRBV7-7,-,-,CASMDDTENIQYF,TGTGCCAGCATGGACGACACCGAAAACATTCAGTACTTC
TRBJ2-5,TRBV29-1,TRBD2,medium-sized,CSVEVSGGLQETQYF,TGCAGCGTTGAAGTTAGCGGGGGACTTCAAGAGACCCAGTACTTC
TRBJ2-7,TRBV7-2,TRBD2,medium-sized,CASSLALGASGSYEQYF,TGTGCCAGCAGCTTAGCTCTAGGGGCTAGCGGGTCCTACGAGCAGTACTTC
TRBJ2-5,TRBV27,-,many,CASSSSGTFETQYF,TGTGCCAGCAGTTCCTCGGGTACTTTCGAGACCCAGTACTTC
TRBJ2-1,TRBV27,TRBD2,many,CASSIPGLAYNEQFF,TGTGCCAGCAGTATCCCGGGACTAGCTTACAATGAGCAGTTCTTC
TRBJ2-1,TRBV6-2/TRBV6-3,TRBD2,few,CASSYSASGSRWSSYNEQFF,TGTGCCAGCAGTTACTCAGCTAGCGGGAGTAGGTGGAGCTCCTACAATGAGCAGTTCTTC
TRBJ2-7,TRBV9,TRBD2,medium-sized,CASSPSGASYEQYF,TGTGCCAGCAGCCCGAGCGGGGCCTCCTACGAGCAGTACTTC
TRBJ2-3,TRBV10-3,-,medium-sized,CAISLENSTDTQYF,TGTGCCATCAGTTTAGAAAATAGCACAGATACGCAGTATTTT
TRBJ1-1,TRBV30,-,many,CAWTTGRGAEAFF,TGTGCCTGGACGACAGGCCGTGGGGCTGAAGCTTTCTTT
TRBJ2-1,TRBV13,-,many,CASSSGDNEQFF,TGTGCCAGCAGCTCAGGGGACAATGAGCAGTTCTTC
TRBJ1-2,TRBV7-9,-,many,CASSLLSGARPQGFGYTF,TGTGCCAGCAGCTTATTATCAGGGGCCAGGCCACAAGGGTTTGGCTACACCTTC
TRBJ2-7,TRBV7-9,TRBD1,many,CASRAGTAYEQYF,TGTGCCAGCAGGGCCGGGACAGCCTACGAGCAGTACTTC